Given below is one TCR beta chain in context. Its matching antigen is unknown. This sample was included in a study of cytomegalovirus exposure and HLA in healthy donors. Looking at the study overall: From donors who were HLA-typed, an early data release held about 85 million unique TCRs. The study placed around 80% of its roughly 430 genotyped donors in the Caucasian-associated ancestry cluster. Whole-study results and caveats: The study dropped some indistinguishable V segments, TRBV6-2 and TRBV6-3 among them.

This CDR3 is 15 amino acids long. With V trimmed by 2 bases and J by 5 bases, 6 bases remained unmatched. The germline V gene has CDR1 MNHEY and CDR2 SMNVEV (reference sequence). Amplification used 60 Vbeta primers and 13 Jbeta primers. Assay used: immunoSEQ multiplex PCR; TCRdb lists only in-frame clones, some missing. Here the sample table reports roughly 100,000 clones. The clonotype originates from a man aged 35-49 years in good health and CMV-seronegative. The sequenced sample consisted of PBMCs. V and J are TRBV27 and TRBJ2-3, with 8 nucleotides matching TRBD1. For the CDR3, the DNA is TGTGCCAGCAGTTTAGGACAGGGTTGGGTAGATACGCAGTATTTT. Its protein product is CASSLGQGWVDTQYF.